This T cell receptor beta chain was sequenced for a study of human T cells and chemical hapten exposure. Study-wide results and limits: The study found expanded TCRs formed significantly more large CDR3 similarity clusters than controls.

Time point of the sample: patch test 3, about 24 weeks after DPC sensitization. Stated treatment: therapeutic diphenylcyclopropenone sensitization with weekly scalp DPC. TCRdb analysed the RACE reads with MiXCR anew, one entry per CDR3 protein. The sample yields 82,000 or so distinct CDR3 sequences, approximately 12% seen once. On this clonotype: Its specificity is unknown.

The clonotype originates from a woman between 45 and 65 years old with alopecia areata. Some clones in this sample may be carry-over from other donors' samples. The specimen comprised whole blood, sampled in connection with sensitization to the hapten diphenylcyclopropenone (DPC).

The CDR3 protein is CASSFQPIVQPQHF. The CDR3 region has the DNA TGTGCCAGCAGCTTTCAACCCATTGTTCAGCCCCAGCATTTT. The rearrangement joins TRBV5-5 to TRBJ1-5, with D unclear. From germline, CDR1 is SGHKS and CDR2 YYEKEE (reference sequence). The CDR3 has 14 residues. The V gene lost 2 bases and the J gene lost 6 bases, with 12 bases spanning the gap.